Listed below are T cell receptor beta chains from one sample, sequenced in a study of TIL therapy for anti-PD-1-resistant metastatic lung cancer. Sequencing was performed with immunoSEQ multiplex PCR; in TCRdb, only in-frame clones are kept and a portion is missing. The sample includes about 55,000 clones, roughly four fifths of them seen just once. The sample in question was blood, obtained at baseline. These receptors were collected from a person aged 30 to 80 with non-small cell lung cancer. Both conserved end residues are part of each CDR3. D genes are given only for firm matches. Some rows have no size entry. The others give once, few or many, or a class for an expanded clone.

D gene,J gene,V gene,clone size,CDR3 length,CDR3 protein,CDR3 DNA
TRBD1,TRBJ1-2,TRBV5-1,few,14,CASSLPGQGLGYTF,TGCGCCAGCAGCCTCCCAGGACAGGGGCTCGGCTACACCTTC
NA,TRBJ2-2,TRBV5-1,once,17,CASSPFLGARSTGELFF,TGCGCCAGCAGTCCATTTTTAGGGGCGCGGAGCACCGGGGAGCTGTTTTTT
TRBD2,TRBJ2-7,TRBV5-1,NA,17,CASSSRGGAGDYYEQYF,TGCGCCAGCAGCTCCCGGGGGGGAGCGGGAGATTACTACGAGCAGTACTTC
TRBD2,TRBJ2-3,TRBV6-6,NA,16,CASGTGLAGATDTQYF,TGTGCCAGCGGAACGGGACTAGCGGGGGCCACAGATACGCAGTATTTT
NA,TRBJ2-1,TRBV2,NA,15,CASSPPGQAYNEQFF,TGTGCCAGCAGTCCCCCGGGACAAGCCTACAATGAGCAGTTCTTC
NA,TRBJ1-1,TRBV6-5,NA,13,CASSLRLNTEAFF,TGTGCCAGCAGTTTAAGGCTGAACACTGAAGCTTTCTTT
NA,TRBJ2-1,TRBV6-5,NA,12,CASSRRANEQFF,TGTGCCAGCAGTCGAAGGGCTAATGAGCAGTTCTTC
NA,TRBJ2-6,TRBV7-8,NA,16,CASTLGRVSGANVLTF,TGTGCCAGCACCCTAGGGCGGGTGTCTGGGGCCAACGTCCTGACTTTC
NA,TRBJ2-7,TRBV6-5,NA,12,CASSSGPYEQYF,TGTGCCAGCAGCTCCGGGCCCTACGAGCAGTACTTC
NA,TRBJ2-7,TRBV4-2,few,13,CASSQDRGDEQYF,TGTGCCAGCAGCCAAGATAGAGGAGACGAGCAGTACTTC
TRBD1,TRBJ2-7,TRBV7-2,NA,14,CASSHTGGEYEQYF,TGTGCCAGCAGCCATACAGGGGGCGAATACGAGCAGTACTTC
NA,TRBJ2-5,TRBV6-5,NA,12,CASTGEEETQYF,TGTGCCAGCACTGGTGAGGAAGAGACCCAGTACTTC
NA,TRBJ2-2,TRBV3-1/TRBV3-2,NA,15,CASSRRASRDGELFF,TGTGCCAGCAGCCGGAGGGCCAGCCGGGACGGGGAGCTGTTTTTT
TRBD1,TRBJ1-1,TRBV7-9,NA,15,CASSPRDREYTEAFF,TGTGCCAGCAGCCCCCGGGACAGGGAATACACTGAAGCTTTCTTT
TRBD2,TRBJ2-3,TRBV7-2,NA,15,CASSLTGLAGDTQYF,TGTGCCAGCAGCTTAACAGGACTAGCGGGGGATACGCAGTATTTT
NA,TRBJ1-5,TRBV19,NA,15,CASSIRGRGDQPQHF,TGTGCCAGTAGTATAAGGGGACGAGGAGATCAGCCCCAGCATTTT
NA,TRBJ1-1,TRBV3-1/TRBV3-2,NA,14,CASSRQVSNTEAFF,TGTGCCAGCAGCCGCCAAGTTAGCAACACTGAAGCTTTCTTT
NA,TRBJ1-2,TRBV19,NA,14,CASLGREGNYGYTF,TGTGCCAGTTTGGGCAGGGAGGGTAACTATGGCTACACCTTC
TRBD2,TRBJ2-3,TRBV4-2,NA,19,CASSPRTSGGPGGTDTQYF,TGTGCCAGCAGCCCTAGGACTAGCGGGGGGCCGGGGGGCACAGATACGCAGTATTTT
NA,TRBJ1-5,TRBV6-2/TRBV6-3,NA,13,CASSYVWNQPQHF,TGTGCCAGCAGTTACGTTTGGAATCAGCCCCAGCATTTT
NA,TRBJ1-6,TRBV30,NA,15,CAWSVGGAFNSPLHF,TGTGCCTGGAGTGTAGGAGGGGCTTTTAATTCACCCCTCCACTTT
NA,TRBJ1-5,TRBV5-6,NA,15,CASSLGNSISRPQHF,TGTGCCAGCAGCTTGGGGAACTCAATCAGCCGGCCCCAGCATTTT
TRBD1,TRBJ2-3,TRBV7-9,NA,13,CASNRGYTDTQYF,TGTGCCAGCAACAGGGGGTACACAGATACGCAGTATTTT
NA,TRBJ1-2,TRBV12-3/TRBV12-4,NA,12,CASSVSQRGYTF,TGTGCCAGCAGTGTAAGTCAGCGAGGCTACACCTTC
TRBD1,TRBJ2-5,TRBV7-2,NA,14,CASTPGQAKETQYF,TGTGCCAGCACACCGGGACAGGCAAAAGAGACCCAGTACTTC
NA,TRBJ2-3,TRBV28,NA,12,CATFWGVDTQYF,TGTGCCACCTTCTGGGGGGTGGATACGCAGTATTTT
NA,TRBJ2-1,TRBV25-1,NA,18,CASSGGPGEGSSYNEQFF,TGTGCCAGCAGTGGGGGTCCGGGAGAGGGCAGCTCCTACAATGAGCAGTTCTTC
NA,TRBJ2-7,TRBV7-2,NA,11,CASSLSHEQYF,TGTGCCAGCAGCTTATCCCACGAGCAGTACTTC
TRBD2,TRBJ2-3,TRBV7-2,NA,15,CASSLVGLAPDTQYF,TGTGCCAGCAGCTTAGTGGGACTAGCCCCAGATACGCAGTATTTT
NA,TRBJ1-2,TRBV30,few,13,CAWAPTGSYGYTF,TGTGCCTGGGCCCCGACAGGCAGCTATGGCTACACCTTC
TRBD1,TRBJ2-1,TRBV15,NA,13,CATSTDRGNEQFF,TGTGCCACCAGCACGGACAGGGGAAACGAGCAGTTCTTC
NA,TRBJ2-3,TRBV4-1,NA,15,CASSQRESGTDTQYF,TGCGCCAGCAGCCAAAGGGAGTCTGGGACAGATACGCAGTATTTT
NA,TRBJ1-4,TRBV23-1,NA,12,CARKADKEKLFF,TGCGCCAGAAAGGCTGATAAGGAAAAACTGTTTTTT
NA,TRBJ2-5,TRBV2,NA,16,CASSVVLGRAQETQYF,TGTGCCAGCAGTGTAGTTCTAGGCAGGGCGCAAGAGACCCAGTACTTC
NA,TRBJ2-7,TRBV7-2,NA,13,CASSLAANYEQYF,TGTGCCAGCAGCTTAGCGGCGAACTACGAGCAGTACTTC
TRBD2,TRBJ2-1,TRBV6-1,NA,15,CASSVAGKFYNEQFF,TGTGCCAGCAGTGTAGCGGGAAAGTTCTACAATGAGCAGTTCTTC
TRBD1,TRBJ2-5,TRBV2,NA,14,CASSEQTGQETQYF,TGTGCCAGCAGTGAACAGACAGGGCAAGAGACCCAGTACTTC
NA,TRBJ1-4,TRBV30,once,15,CAWSRPGRTNEKLFF,TGTGCCTGGAGTCGGCCCGGGAGGACTAATGAAAAACTGTTTTTT
TRBD2,TRBJ2-7,TRBV5-4,NA,15,CASSFGLGGSYEQYF,TGTGCCAGCAGCTTTGGTTTGGGAGGGTCCTACGAGCAGTACTTC
NA,TRBJ2-7,TRBV7-6,NA,15,CASSLEGQGSYEQYF,TGTGCCAGCAGCTTAGAGGGGCAGGGGTCTTACGAGCAGTACTTC
TRBD2,TRBJ2-1,TRBV6-6,NA,15,CASSSGLAGGSEQFF,TGTGCCAGCAGTTCAGGACTAGCGGGAGGAAGTGAGCAGTTCTTC
TRBD2,TRBJ2-7,TRBV3-1/TRBV3-2,NA,15,CASSPAGLAYHEQYF,TGTGCCAGCAGCCCAGCGGGACTAGCATACCACGAGCAGTACTTC
NA,TRBJ1-2,TRBV5-4,NA,15,CASSLWQGGLFGYTF,TGTGCCAGCAGCTTGTGGCAGGGTGGGCTATTTGGCTACACCTTC
TRBD2,TRBJ2-1,TRBV6-4,NA,15,CASSATGLANNEQFF,TGTGCCAGCAGTGCCACCGGACTAGCCAACAATGAGCAGTTCTTC
TRBD2,TRBJ2-3,TRBV7-3,once,16,CASSPFSGGNTDTQYF,TGTGCCAGCAGCCCATTTAGCGGGGGCAACACAGATACGCAGTATTTT
TRBD1,TRBJ2-7,TRBV6-2/TRBV6-3,NA,16,CASSPGTGGYAYEQYF,TGTGCCAGCAGTCCCGGGACAGGGGGTTATGCGTACGAGCAGTACTTC
TRBD1,TRBJ1-2,TRBV6-6,NA,14,CASRGQGADYGYTF,TGTGCCAGCAGGGGGCAGGGGGCTGACTATGGCTACACCTTC
TRBD1,TRBJ2-1,TRBV19,NA,17,CASSTISGQGPYNEQFF,TGTGCCAGTAGTACGATTTCGGGACAGGGCCCTTACAATGAGCAGTTCTTC
TRBD1,TRBJ1-1,TRBV4-3,NA,15,CASSQETGATREAFF,TGCGCCAGCAGCCAAGAGACAGGGGCGACGCGGGAAGCTTTCTTT
TRBD2,TRBJ2-3,TRBV9,NA,17,CASSVGTSGTSTDTQYF,TGTGCCAGCAGCGTTGGGACTAGCGGAACTAGCACAGATACGCAGTATTTT
NA,TRBJ2-1,TRBV24-1,NA,13,CATSDLRANEQFF,TGTGCCACCAGTGATTTGCGAGCCAATGAGCAGTTCTTC
TRBD1,TRBJ2-7,TRBV6-6,NA,15,CASSTDRAGSYEQYF,TGTGCCAGCAGTACCGACAGGGCGGGTTCCTACGAGCAGTACTTC
NA,TRBJ1-5,TRBV28,few,12,CASSLGGQPQHF,TGTGCCAGCAGTCTCGGTGGGCAGCCCCAGCATTTT
NA,TRBJ2-3,TRBV29-1,NA,13,CSVDLIGIDTQYF,TGCAGCGTTGATCTGATAGGTATAGATACGCAGTATTTT